Below are 12 T cell receptor beta chains sequenced from a single sample in a study of shared clonotypes between healthy human individuals. TCRdb's table, derived via immunoSEQ multiplex PCR, lists solely in-frame clones and lacks some. The sample includes approximately 2.4 million clones, under 97% seen only once; the top ten take 0.1% to 0.15%. The sequencing input was naive CD4+ T cells sorted from blood. Indicated subset: CD45RA+ positively selected. These receptors all come from a man between 18 and 29 years old in good health.

The chain carries TRBV9 and TRBJ2-3, with 13 positions matching TRBD2. Germline CDR1 SGDLS, CDR2 YYNGEE. The CDR3 extends over 15 amino acids. With V trimmed by 2 bases and J by 5 bases, 2 bases remained unmatched. The CDR3: CASSVRLAGGDTQYF. CDR3 bases: TGTGCCAGCAGCGTCCGACTAGCGGGAGGAGATACGCAGTATTTT.

Remarks on this clone: Other DNA sequences in the sample encode the same CDR3. J is TRBJ2-2 and V is TRBV2, with D possibly being TRBD2 (5 bases). Germline CDR1 is SNHLY and CDR2 is FYNNEI. This CDR3 has 13 amino acids. Trimming took 6 bases from V and 1 from J, leaving 6 bases between them. CDR3 DNA: TGTGCCAGCAGACGGGAGAACACCGGGGAGCTGTTTTTT. Translating it yields CASRRENTGELFF.

The rearrangement links TRBV2 to TRBJ1-1; D unresolved. Germline V gene data show CDR1 as SNHLY and CDR2 as FYNNEI. The germline V and J ends were trimmed by 2 bases and 6 bases, with 10 bases remaining between them. The CDR3 extends over 13 amino acids. CDR3 bases: TGTGCCAGCAGTGAAACCATCTTCGCTGAAGCTTTCTTT. Translated, it gives CASSETIFAEAFF.

The rearrangement uses TRBV29-1 and TRBJ2-2; TRBD1 matches at 11 bases. The CDR3 totals 17 residues. Germline lookup yields CDR1 SQVTM and CDR2 ANQGSEA. V lost 5 bases to trimming and J lost 5 bases; unmatched junction nucleotides: 13. The CDR3 nucleotides read TGCAGCGTTCTGCTTGCCACGGGACAGGGGGTGACCGGGGAGCTGTTTTTT. Translated: CSVLLATGQGVTGELFF.

The genes are TRBV19 and TRBJ2-7, with D maybe TRBD1 (5 bases). Trimming took 1 base from V and 5 from J, leaving 12 bases between them. Per germline, CDR1 LNHDA and CDR2 SQIVND (reference sequence). The CDR3 totals 14 residues. CDR3: CASSIAGRVNEQYF. Here the CDR3 DNA reads TGTGCCAGTAGTATAGCCGGCAGGGTGAACGAGCAGTACTTC.

Worth noting for this clone: The sample carries other DNA sequences with the same CDR3. This sequence joins TRBV18 and TRBJ2-1; 7 nucleotides match TRBD2. The CDR3 sequence is 16 residues long. J lost 2 bases, V lost 3 bases, and 7 bases had no gene match. Germline values: CDR1 KGHSH, CDR2 LQKENI. DNA of the CDR3: TGTGCCAGCTCACCCTCCAGCGGGACGGCCTACAATGAGCAGTTCTTC. It yields the protein CASSPSSGTAYNEQFF.

This rearrangement joins TRBV28 to TRBJ1-5; D unclear. The V end lost 6 bases, the J end lost 6 bases, and 15 bases lay between the germline ends. Germline V gene sequence: CDR1 MDHEN, CDR2 SYDVKM. This CDR3 comprises 14 residues. The CDR3 bases are TGTGCCAGCAGCACCAGACCCCCCGGTCAGCCCCAGCATTTT. It encodes CASSTRPPGQPQHF.

The chain couples TRBV5-8 to TRBJ1-4; D unclear. This CDR3 comprises 14 residues. Germline V gene data show CDR1 as SGHTS and CDR2 as YDEGEE. V lost 5 bases to trimming and J lost 7 bases, with 15 bases between them. The CDR3 DNA is TGTGCCAGCAGATGGGCCTCCCTGGGTGAAAAACTGTTTTTT. It is translated as CASRWASLGEKLFF. Supplemented by reference TRBV5-8 and TRBJ1-4, the full variable domain reads EAGVTQSPTHLIKTRGQQATLRCSPISGHTSVYWYQQALGLGLQFLLWYDEGEERNRGNFPPRFSGRQFPNYSSELNVNALELEDSALYLCASRWASLGEKLFFGSGTQLSVL.

The rearrangement uses TRBV6-1 and TRBJ2-7; TRBD1 agrees at 9 bases. V was clipped by 3 bases and J by 9 bases; unmatched bases: 9. Germline CDR1 MNHNS, CDR2 SASEGT. The CDR3 has 14 amino acids. CDR3 sequence reads: CASSEGQGGFRQYF. For the CDR3, the DNA is TGTGCCAGCAGTGAGGGACAGGGTGGTTTTCGGCAGTACTTC.

The chain uses TRBV5-1 and TRBJ1-3; D gene ambiguous. The CDR3 runs to 13 residues. V was clipped by 2 bases and J by 3 bases, with 6 bases between them. Germline V CDR1 and CDR2: SGHRS, YFSETQ. The CDR3 nucleotides read TGCGCCAGCAGCTTTAACGGTGGAAACACCATATATTTT. It yields the protein CASSFNGGNTIYF.

The rearrangement joins TRBV10-3 to TRBJ2-2, with 10 positions matching TRBD1. The CDR3 sequence is 16 residues long. Per the germline V gene, CDR1 is ENHRY and CDR2 is SYGVKD. The V and J ends lost 0 bases and 7 bases, in that order; junction bases with no gene match: 5. The CDR3 region has the DNA TGTGCCATCAGTGAGTCGGGACAGGGGAGCGGCGGGGAGCTGTTTTTT. Protein product: CAISESGQGSGGELFF.

The chain couples TRBV18 to TRBJ2-1, with D maybe TRBD2 (6 bases). The ends were cut back, 4 bases at V and 0 bases at J, with 10 bases in the middle. Germline V gene data show CDR1 as KGHSH and CDR2 as LQKENI. This CDR3 has 15 amino acids. CDR3 sequence: CASSRDGSSYNEQFF. For the CDR3, the DNA is TGTGCCAGCTCACGGGACGGGAGCTCCTACAATGAGCAGTTCTTC.